A single sample is the source of the 23 T cell receptor beta chains below, sequenced in a study of OX40 agonist ivuxolimab in advanced cancers. Sequencing used immunoSEQ multiplex PCR; TCRdb keeps in-frame clones, though not all of them. The sample comprises some 10,000 clones, approximately 87% of which are singletons, and around 13% rests with the top ten. The sample was CD4+ or CD8+ T cells sorted from blood, taken in a trial of the OX40 agonist ivuxolimab. The source is an adult with an advanced solid tumor such as melanoma, head and neck, liver or kidney cancer.

The chain recombines TRBV2 with TRBJ1-4, with D unclear. The germline CDR1 and CDR2 sequences are SNHLY and FYNNEI. The CDR3 length is 15 residues. V was clipped by 6 bases and J by 5 bases, with 16 bases between them. CDR3 sequence (DNA): TGTGCCAGCAGGGCGGCCCCAGTTGCCAATGAAAAACTGTTTTTT. It is translated as CASRAAPVANEKLFF.

CDR3 loop: CASSIAPDSAYEQYF. DNA of the CDR3: TGTGCCAGTAGTATAGCGCCCGACTCCGCCTACGAGCAGTACTTC. The rearrangement uses TRBV19 and TRBJ2-7; D remains unclear. This CDR3 spans 15 amino acids. Trimming removed 1 base from V and 2 bases from J, with 12 bases in between. CDR1 LNHDA and CDR2 SQIVND come from the germline V gene (reference sequence).

The chain has TRBV7-9 and TRBJ2-1; D remains ambiguous. Germline V gene sequence: CDR1 SEHNR, CDR2 FQNEAQ (reference sequence). The V gene lost 0 bases and the J gene lost 8 bases, with 11 bases spanning the gap. This CDR3 spans 14 amino acids. The CDR3 bases are TGTGCCAGCAGCTTAGCGGTGCAGTGGGATGAGCAGTTCTTC. Protein sequence: CASSLAVQWDEQFF.

In its sample, this clone was seen once. V is TRBV19 and J is TRBJ2-3; 9 bases agree with TRBD1. With V trimmed by 4 bases and J by 5 bases, 4 bases remained unmatched. CDR1 LNHDA and CDR2 SQIVND come from the germline V gene (reference sequence). The CDR3 covers 14 residues. CDR3: CASSKGQGIDTQYF. CDR3 DNA: TGTGCCAGTAGTAAGGGACAGGGAATAGATACGCAGTATTTT.

The gene calls are TRBV7-2 and TRBJ2-1; TRBD2 agrees at 9 bases. The CDR3 spans 15 residues. V lost 6 bases to trimming and J lost 9 bases; unmatched junction nucleotides: 12. Germline lookup yields CDR1 SGHTA and CDR2 FQGNSA. CDR3 sequence (DNA): TGTGCCAGCAGTTACAGAGGCGGGGGGGTATTTGAGCAGTTCTTC. Amino acid sequence: CASSYRGGGVFEQFF.

This chain uses TRBV19 with TRBJ1-1, with D unresolved. This CDR3 is built from 13 residues. V lost 1 base, J lost 4 bases, and 7 bases lay in between. The germline V gene has CDR1 LNHDA and CDR2 SQIVND (reference sequence). The chain's CDR3 is CASSIAAVTEAFF. The CDR3 DNA follows: TGTGCCAGTAGTATAGCGGCAGTCACTGAAGCTTTCTTT.

The rearrangement joins TRBV9 to TRBJ2-5; 14 bases line up with TRBD2. This CDR3 is 16 amino acids long. CDR1 SGDLS and CDR2 YYNGEE come from the germline V gene. The J segment lost 4 bases and the V segment lost 4 bases, leaving 6 bases of the junction unmatched. The CDR3 nucleotides are TGTGCCAGCAGCCCCCGACTAGCGGGGGGGCCAGAGACCCAGTACTTC. Its translation: CASSPRLAGGPETQYF.

V is TRBV5-6 and J is TRBJ2-7, with no clear D. The CDR3 contains 12 residues. CDR1 and CDR2 from the germline V gene are SGHDT and YYEEEE. Trimming removed 0 bases at V and 2 bases at J, with 3 bases between. Here the CDR3 DNA reads TGTGCCAGCAGCTTGGGGGCCTACGAGCAGTACTTC. This gives the protein CASSLGAYEQYF.

CDR3 sequence (DNA): TGTGCCAGTAGCTCCGGGACAGGGATCACTGAAGCTTTCTTT. This sequence encodes CASSSGTGITEAFF. The chain is built from TRBV19 and TRBJ1-1, with 9 positions matching TRBD1. Germline CDR1 reads LNHDA; CDR2 reads SQIVND (reference sequence). Trimming took 6 bases from V and 4 from J; bases not matched to a gene: 6. The CDR3 contains 14 residues.

This clone was counted only a few times. The CDR3 sequence: CASSGTGERQETQYF. Here the CDR3 DNA reads TGTGCCAGCAGCGGGACAGGGGAGCGGCAAGAGACCCAGTACTTC. The chain recombines TRBV5-4 with TRBJ2-5; 10 bases line up with TRBD1. Per germline, CDR1 SGHNT and CDR2 YYREEE (reference sequence). This CDR3 has 15 residues. After removal of 4 bases from V and 2 bases from J, the junction contained 5 bases not matched to a gene.

This chain uses TRBV19 with TRBJ2-7, with TRBD1 matching 8 bases. Germline CDR1 and CDR2: LNHDA and SQIVND (reference sequence). The CDR3 covers 14 residues. V gave up 5 bases and J gave up 0 bases; unmatched junction bases: 3. CDR3 sequence: CASSATGGSYEQYF. The CDR3 DNA is TGTGCCAGTAGTGCTACAGGGGGCTCCTACGAGCAGTACTTC.

This chain connects TRBV6-5 to TRBJ1-2, with a weak D call TRBD1 (6 bases). Germline V gives CDR1 MNHEY, CDR2 SVGAGI. CDR3 size: 13 residues. The V gene lost 0 bases and the J gene lost 8 bases, with 10 bases spanning the gap. In nucleotides, the CDR3 is TGTGCCAGCAGTTACTCGGGGGGGCAAGGCTACACCTTC. The encoded protein is CASSYSGGQGYTF.

This chain links TRBV27 with TRBJ2-7, with D possibly matching TRBD2 (6 bases). This CDR3 is 14 amino acids long. The germline V gene has CDR1 MNHEY and CDR2 SMNVEV (reference sequence). Trimming removed 2 bases at V and 4 bases at J, with 12 bases between. The CDR3 DNA is TGTGCCAGCAGTTTAGGGGGGAGCGGTTACGAGCAGTACTTC. It encodes CASSLGGSGYEQYF.

The chain uses TRBV6-5 and TRBJ1-6; D is ambiguous. The V and J ends lost 6 bases and 9 bases respectively, with 15 bases between them. The CDR3 runs to 14 residues. Germline CDR1 and CDR2: MNHEY and SVGAGI. As DNA, the CDR3 is TGTGCCAGCAGGGCCGATTCAAACGGTTCACCCCTCCACTTT. Its protein product is CASRADSNGSPLHF.

This rearrangement joins TRBV5-5 to TRBJ2-3; TRBD1 matches at 7 bases. CDR3 length: 15 residues. Germline CDR1 SGHKS, CDR2 YYEKEE (reference sequence). The trim removed 2 bases at V and 1 base at J, leaving 4 bases unmatched. The CDR3 DNA sequence: TGTGCCAGCAGCTTTGGGGACAGTGGCACAGATACGCAGTATTTT. Protein sequence: CASSFGDSGTDTQYF.

This clone is labeled medium-sized (0.01 to 0.1%). This chain uses TRBV15 with TRBJ2-7; D is unresolved. V was pared by 0 bases and J by 5 bases, with 8 bases between. This CDR3 has 13 amino acids. Per the germline V gene, CDR1 is LNHNV and CDR2 is YYDKDF (reference sequence). This chain's CDR3 is CATSRDRTNEQYF. The CDR3 DNA sequence: TGTGCCACCAGCAGAGATAGGACCAACGAGCAGTACTTC.

This chain links TRBV4-1 with TRBJ1-5; a weak D match, TRBD1 (5 bases). V was pared by 0 bases and J by 2 bases, with 11 bases between. Looked up from germline, CDR1 is MGHRA and CDR2 is YSYEKL. The CDR3 consists of 16 residues. The CDR3 nucleotides read TGCGCCAGCAGCCAAGAGGGAGGCAGGGGCAATCAGCCCCAGCATTTT. Encoded protein: CASSQEGGRGNQPQHF.

The CDR3 DNA reads as TGTGCCAGCAGCCAAGAAGGGGGCACCTACGAGCAGTACTTC. The encoded protein is CASSQEGGTYEQYF. J is TRBJ2-7 and V is TRBV4-2; 7 bases map to TRBD1. The germline V gene encodes CDR1 LGHNA and CDR2 YNFKEQ. The CDR3 has 14 amino acids. J was trimmed by 2 bases and V by 0 bases; bases with no gene match: 1.

The chain has TRBV19 and TRBJ1-6, with TRBD1 matching 7 bases. CDR1 LNHDA and CDR2 SQIVND come from the germline V gene (reference sequence). The CDR3 runs 11 residues. V was pared by 10 bases and J by 14 bases, with 8 bases of the junction left unmatched. The DNA for the CDR3 is TGTGCCACCCATCAGGGGGGGGCCCTCCACTTT. Its translation: CATHQGGALHF.

This clone was counted a single time. The chain employs TRBV4-1 and TRBJ1-1; D gene uncertain. The CDR3 extends over 14 amino acids. Germline CDR1 is MGHRA and CDR2 is YSYEKL. Trimming cost V 1 base and J 0 bases, with 6 bases left between them. The DNA for the CDR3 is TGCGCCAGCAGCCAAGGCGGTCTGAACACTGAAGCTTTCTTT. This encodes CASSQGGLNTEAFF.

This chain links TRBV7-3 with TRBJ2-2; D not resolved. The length of the CDR3 is 12 residues. Trimming stripped 5 bases from V and 8 bases from J, with 9 bases between. Germline V CDR1 and CDR2: SGHTA, FQGTGA. CDR3 nucleotide sequence: TGTGCCAGCAGCCTCCGATCGGGGGAGCTGTTTTTT. Translating it yields CASSLRSGELFF.

V usage is TRBV6-5 and J usage is TRBJ1-1; a weak D match, TRBD1 (5 bases). Germline-derived CDR1 and CDR2 are MNHEY and SVGAGI. The CDR3 totals 14 residues. V shed 0 bases and J shed 11 bases, with 16 bases lying between them. Here the CDR3 DNA reads TGTGCCAGCAGTTACTCGCCAGGGAATAGTTGGGCTTTCTTT. The encoded protein is CASSYSPGNSWAFF.

V gene TRBV5-4 combines with J gene TRBJ2-3; perhaps TRBD2 as D (5 bases). Trimming pared 7 bases from V and 2 bases from J, leaving 11 bases between. The germline V gene has CDR1 SGHNT and CDR2 YYREEE (reference sequence). This CDR3 is built from 13 residues. The DNA of the CDR3 is TGTGCCAGCTTACCGGACTCCACAGATACGCAGTATTTT. Protein sequence: CASLPDSTDTQYF.